This TCR beta chain was recorded in a study of glioma-infiltrating T cells after dendritic cell vaccination. Overall study: Dendritic cells derived from monocytes and pulsed with autologous tumor lysate formed the vaccine.

PBMC were collected before vaccination, two weeks after the third vaccination, and at progression. This CDR3 has 18 residues. Method: immunoSEQ multiplex PCR; TCRdb's copy keeps in-frame clones and lacks some. The sample holds about 82,000 clones, 70% to 90% seen once. The source was blood, collected before dendritic cell vaccination. The source is a human donor with glioblastoma. This rearrangement joins TRBV21-1 to TRBJ2-1; no check of the table's D call, TRBD2, against the DNA was made. TRBV21-1 is given as a pseudogene. CDR3 sequence reads: CASSKASGLVSSYNEQFF. CDR3 DNA sequence: TGTGCCAGCAGCAAAGCCTCTGGACTTGTAAGCTCCTACAATGAGCAGTTCTTC.